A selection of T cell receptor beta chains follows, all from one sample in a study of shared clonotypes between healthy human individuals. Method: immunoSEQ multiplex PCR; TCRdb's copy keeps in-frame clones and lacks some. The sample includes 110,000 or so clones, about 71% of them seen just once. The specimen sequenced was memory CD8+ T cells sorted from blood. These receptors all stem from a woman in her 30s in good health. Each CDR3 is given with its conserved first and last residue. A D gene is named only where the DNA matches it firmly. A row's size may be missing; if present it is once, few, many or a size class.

CASSQKADGDVGQPQHF,TGCGCCAGCAGCCAAAAGGCGGACGGGGACGTAGGTCAGCCCCAGCATTTT,-,TRBV4-1,-,TRBJ1-5
CARSYTGEGKDNEQFF,TGTGCCAGAAGCTACACAGGGGAGGGAAAAGACAATGAGCAGTTCTTC,few,TRBV5-3,-,TRBJ2-1
CASSDWREVAKPYEQYF,TGTGCCAGCAGTGACTGGCGGGAGGTGGCTAAGCCGTATGAGCAGTACTTC,-,TRBV25-1,TRBD2,TRBJ2-7
CASRPGQGIGELFF,TGTGCCAGCAGACCGGGACAGGGGATCGGGGAGCTGTTTTTT,-,TRBV27,TRBD1,TRBJ2-2
CAWSAKGLYNQPQHF,TGTGCCTGGAGCGCAAAAGGACTGTACAATCAGCCCCAGCATTTT,many,TRBV30,-,TRBJ1-5
CASSFYGDAQPQHF,TGTGCCAGCAGTTTTTATGGAGATGCTCAGCCCCAGCATTTT,few,TRBV28,-,TRBJ1-5
CASSRTPGTSGRVRSHEQYF,TGTGCCAGCAGTCGTACTCCCGGGACTAGCGGGAGGGTTCGGTCCCACGAGCAGTACTTC,-,TRBV27,TRBD2,TRBJ2-7
CASTNRGGDGYTF,TGTGCCAGCACCAACAGGGGCGGTGATGGCTACACCTTC,-,TRBV2,TRBD1,TRBJ1-2
CASSLYQGKGEQFF,TGTGCCAGCAGCTTATATCAGGGGAAAGGTGAGCAGTTCTTC,-,TRBV7-9,-,TRBJ2-1
CASSLGQSVYYGYTF,TGTGCCAGCAGCTTGGGACAGTCGGTCTACTATGGCTACACCTTC,-,TRBV11-2,TRBD1,TRBJ1-2
CASSSGTGGKQYF,TGTGCCAGCAGCTCAGGGACAGGAGGAAAGCAGTACTTC,-,TRBV11-3,TRBD1,TRBJ2-7
CASRRDSYNEQFF,TGCGCCAGCAGGCGGGACAGTTACAATGAGCAGTTCTTC,-,TRBV4-1,-,TRBJ2-1
CASSLTGGSHEQYF,TGTGCCAGCAGTTTAACTGGCGGGTCCCACGAGCAGTACTTC,-,TRBV27,-,TRBJ2-7
CSVEIEAGNEQYF,TGCAGCGTTGAAATAGAAGCGGGGAACGAGCAGTACTTC,many,TRBV29-1,TRBD2,TRBJ2-7
CASSLSGNSYEQYF,TGTGCCAGCAGCCTGAGCGGGAACTCCTACGAGCAGTACTTC,-,TRBV11-2,TRBD2,TRBJ2-7
CSARRRTDYTDTQYF,TGCAGCGCACGCCGAAGGACGGACTACACAGATACGCAGTATTTT,few,TRBV29-1,-,TRBJ2-3
CASSPQKGTGELFF,TGTGCCAGCAGTCCCCAGAAGGGGACCGGGGAGCTGTTTTTT,-,TRBV27,-,TRBJ2-2
CASSPGRYSYEQYF,TGTGCCAGCAGCCCGGGCAGGTACTCCTACGAGCAGTACTTC,-,TRBV27,-,TRBJ2-7
CASRIPRGAEQYF,TGTGCCAGCAGAATTCCGCGGGGAGCCGAGCAGTACTTC,-,TRBV28,-,TRBJ2-7
CAISGSGRGTGELFF,TGTGCCATCAGTGGCAGCGGGAGGGGGACCGGGGAGCTGTTTTTT,-,TRBV10-3,TRBD2,TRBJ2-2
CASSPGSGTNYEQYF,TGTGCCAGCTCACCTGGATCAGGGACTAACTACGAGCAGTACTTC,few,TRBV18,TRBD2,TRBJ2-7
CASSSSGQRNQPQHF,TGCGCCAGCAGCTCCTCGGGACAGAGGAATCAGCCCCAGCATTTT,once,TRBV5-1,TRBD1,TRBJ1-5
CASTDWTWGGPQHF,TGTGCCAGCACCGACTGGACCTGGGGAGGGCCCCAGCATTTT,-,TRBV6-6,-,TRBJ1-5
CASSSGGGQETQYF,TGCGCCAGCAGCTCGGGCGGGGGGCAAGAGACCCAGTACTTC,-,TRBV5-1,TRBD2,TRBJ2-5
CASSLIFGGPPYEQYF,TGCGCCAGCAGCTTGATTTTCGGGGGACCACCCTACGAGCAGTACTTC,-,TRBV5-1,-,TRBJ2-7
CASSQRPGRITDTQYF,TGCGCCAGCAGTCAGCGACCGGGACGGATCACAGATACGCAGTATTTT,-,TRBV23-1,-,TRBJ2-3
CASSPGRSRGAAKNIQYF,TGCGCCAGCAGCCCCGGAAGGTCCAGGGGGGCTGCCAAAAACATTCAGTACTTC,-,TRBV4-1,-,TRBJ2-4
CASSFASSSYEQYF,TGTGCCAGCAGCTTCGCTTCTAGCTCCTACGAGCAGTACTTC,-,TRBV7-9,-,TRBJ2-7
CASSQEGGSGRLGQETQYF,TGCGCCAGCAGCCAAGAAGGTGGTAGCGGGAGGTTGGGCCAAGAGACCCAGTACTTC,-,TRBV4-1,TRBD2,TRBJ2-5
CASSQEQGVNSNQPQHF,TGCGCCAGCAGCCAAGAACAGGGGGTTAACAGCAATCAGCCCCAGCATTTT,many,TRBV4-1,TRBD1,TRBJ1-5
CASASERYEQYF,TGTGCTAGTGCCAGCGAGAGGTACGAGCAGTACTTC,-,TRBV27,-,TRBJ2-7
CASSHHSYEQYF,TGTGCCAGCAGCCACCACAGCTACGAGCAGTACTTC,-,TRBV11-2,-,TRBJ2-7
CASSPGLNTDTQYF,TGCGCCAGCAGCCCGGGACTCAACACAGATACGCAGTATTTT,few,TRBV5-1,-,TRBJ2-3
CASSPTGISSDTQYF,TGTGCCAGCAGCCCGACAGGGATCTCATCAGATACGCAGTATTTT,-,TRBV7-9,TRBD1,TRBJ2-3
CASSPDRARGNQPQHF,TGTGCCAGTAGTCCTGACAGGGCCCGGGGGAATCAGCCCCAGCATTTT,-,TRBV19,TRBD1,TRBJ1-5
CASSQSIWTSGMVEQFF,TGTGCCAGCAGCCAAAGCATTTGGACTAGCGGGATGGTTGAGCAGTTCTTC,-,TRBV4-2,TRBD2,TRBJ2-1
CATYTFMEFLGPNTEAFF,TGTGCCACCTACACGTTCATGGAGTTTTTGGGGCCTAACACTGAAGCTTTCTTT,once,TRBV28,-,TRBJ1-1
CSVEMGLTSSQETQYF,TGCAGCGTTGAGATGGGATTGACTAGTAGCCAAGAGACCCAGTACTTC,-,TRBV29-1,-,TRBJ2-5